Here is one TCR beta chain with its context. What it binds is not known. The CDR3 is 14 residues long. The V and J ends lost 1 base and 2 bases, in that order; junction bases with no gene match: 0. Germline CDR1 reads SGHKS; CDR2 reads YYEKEE (reference sequence). This sample was taken from a study of brain T cells in children with intractable seizures. Study-level results: Pre- and post-surgery blood differed in depth, so pre-surgery absences may be undersampling. HCMV serostatus was not known, and viral specificity came from CDR3 similarity only.

Time point described: blood from clinic visit 5 months post-surgery; TSC patient then seizure free. Sequencing was limited to surgery cases with top T cell transcript signatures in brain tissue. Data came from immunoSEQ multiplex PCR; TCRdb stores just in-frame clones and leaves some out. This sample has 340,000 or so clones, with about 93% found just once. Material: peripheral blood, obtained approximately 5 months after surgery. This clonotype was sampled from a boy under three years old with tuberous sclerosis and intractable seizures. The rearrangement uses TRBV5-5 and TRBJ1-5; TRBD1 aligns across 7 bases. DNA for the CDR3: TGTGCCAGCAGCTTGACAGGGGGCAATCAGCCCCAGCATTTT. This translates into CASSLTGGNQPQHF.